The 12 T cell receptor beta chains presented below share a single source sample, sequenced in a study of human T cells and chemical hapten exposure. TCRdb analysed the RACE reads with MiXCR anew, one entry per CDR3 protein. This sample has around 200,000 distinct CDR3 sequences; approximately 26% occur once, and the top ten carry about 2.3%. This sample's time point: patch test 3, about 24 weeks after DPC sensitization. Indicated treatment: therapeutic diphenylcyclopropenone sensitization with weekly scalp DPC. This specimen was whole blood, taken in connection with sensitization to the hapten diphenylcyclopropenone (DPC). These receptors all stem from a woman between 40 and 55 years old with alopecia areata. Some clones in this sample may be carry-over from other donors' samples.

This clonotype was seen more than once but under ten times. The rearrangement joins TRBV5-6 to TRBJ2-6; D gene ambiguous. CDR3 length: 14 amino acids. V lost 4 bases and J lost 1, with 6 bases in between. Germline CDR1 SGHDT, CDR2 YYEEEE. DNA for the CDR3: TGTGCCAGCAGCGTCGGGTCTGGGGCCAACGTCCTGACTTTC. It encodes CASSVGSGANVLTF.

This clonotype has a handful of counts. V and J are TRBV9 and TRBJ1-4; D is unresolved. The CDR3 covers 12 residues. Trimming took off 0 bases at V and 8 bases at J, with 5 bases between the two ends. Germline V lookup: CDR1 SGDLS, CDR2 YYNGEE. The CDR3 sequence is CASSVDSEKLFF. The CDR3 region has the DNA TGTGCCAGCAGCGTAGATTCGGAAAAACTGTTTTTT.

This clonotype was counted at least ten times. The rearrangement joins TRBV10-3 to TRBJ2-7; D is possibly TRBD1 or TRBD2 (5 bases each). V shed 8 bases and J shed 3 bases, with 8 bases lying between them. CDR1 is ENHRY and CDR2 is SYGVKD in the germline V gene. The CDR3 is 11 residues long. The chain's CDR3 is CAIGGGYEQYF. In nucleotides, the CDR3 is TGTGCCATCGGGGGTGGCTACGAGCAGTACTTC.

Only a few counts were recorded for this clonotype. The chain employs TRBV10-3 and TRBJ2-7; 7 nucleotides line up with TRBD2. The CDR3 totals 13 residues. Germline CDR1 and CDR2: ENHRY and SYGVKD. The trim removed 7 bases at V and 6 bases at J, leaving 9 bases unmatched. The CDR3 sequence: CAIKEGGPGEQYF. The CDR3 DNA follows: TGTGCCATCAAGGAGGGAGGGCCAGGCGAGCAGTACTTC.

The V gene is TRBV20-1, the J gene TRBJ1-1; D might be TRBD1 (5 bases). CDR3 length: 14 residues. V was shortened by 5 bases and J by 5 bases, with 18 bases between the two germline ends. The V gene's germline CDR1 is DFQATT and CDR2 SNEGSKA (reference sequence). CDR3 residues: CSAPRDSGGTEAFF. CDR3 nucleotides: TGCAGTGCTCCCCGGGACTCCGGGGGGACTGAAGCTTTCTTT.

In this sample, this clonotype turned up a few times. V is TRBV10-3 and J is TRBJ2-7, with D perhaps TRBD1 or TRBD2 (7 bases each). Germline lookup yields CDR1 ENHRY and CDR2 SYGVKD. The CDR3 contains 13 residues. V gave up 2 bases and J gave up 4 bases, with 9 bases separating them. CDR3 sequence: CAISEQGGYEQYF. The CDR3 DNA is TGTGCCATCAGTGAGCAGGGGGGGTACGAGCAGTACTTC.

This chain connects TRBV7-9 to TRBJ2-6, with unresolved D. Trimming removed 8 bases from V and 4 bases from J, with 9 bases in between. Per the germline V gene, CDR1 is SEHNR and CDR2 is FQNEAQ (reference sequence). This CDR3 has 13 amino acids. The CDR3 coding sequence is TGTGCCAGCCATACAGCCGGGGCCAACGTCCTGACTTTC. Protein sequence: CASHTAGANVLTF.

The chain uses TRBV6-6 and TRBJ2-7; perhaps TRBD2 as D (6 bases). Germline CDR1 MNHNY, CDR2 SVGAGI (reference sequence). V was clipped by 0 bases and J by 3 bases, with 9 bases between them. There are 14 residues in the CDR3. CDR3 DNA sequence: TGTGCCAGCAGTTACTCGACTAGGGGCTACGAGCAGTACTTC. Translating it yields CASSYSTRGYEQYF.

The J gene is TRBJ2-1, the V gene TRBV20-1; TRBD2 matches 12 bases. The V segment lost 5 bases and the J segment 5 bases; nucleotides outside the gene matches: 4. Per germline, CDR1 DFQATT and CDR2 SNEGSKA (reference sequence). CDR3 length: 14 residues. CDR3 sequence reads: CSAETSGSHNEQFF. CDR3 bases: TGCAGTGCTGAGACTAGCGGGAGCCACAATGAGCAGTTCTTC.

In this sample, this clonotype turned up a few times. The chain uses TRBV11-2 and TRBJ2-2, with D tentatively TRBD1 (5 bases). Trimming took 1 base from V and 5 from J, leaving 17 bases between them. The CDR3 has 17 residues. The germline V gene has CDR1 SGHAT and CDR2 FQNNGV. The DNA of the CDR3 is TGTGCCAGCAGCTTAGGCCCCAGGGTGACTTTGACCGGGGAGCTGTTTTTT. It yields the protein CASSLGPRVTLTGELFF.

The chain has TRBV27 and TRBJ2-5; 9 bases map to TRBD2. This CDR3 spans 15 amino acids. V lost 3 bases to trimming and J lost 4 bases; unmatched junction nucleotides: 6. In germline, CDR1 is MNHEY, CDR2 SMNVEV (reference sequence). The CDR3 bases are TGTGCCAGCAGTTTTGTGGCGGGAGGGAGAGAGACCCAGTACTTC. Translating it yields CASSFVAGGRETQYF.

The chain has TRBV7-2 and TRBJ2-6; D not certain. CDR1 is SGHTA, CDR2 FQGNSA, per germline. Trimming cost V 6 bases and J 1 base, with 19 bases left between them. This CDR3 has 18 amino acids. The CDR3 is CASRHTLGRTSGANVLTF. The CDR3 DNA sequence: TGTGCCAGCAGACATACCCTCGGTCGTACGTCTGGGGCCAACGTCCTGACTTTC.